A single sample gave rise to the 16 T cell receptor beta chains below, sequenced in a study of T cells in Graves' hyperthyroidism and ophthalmopathy. The investigators amplified TCR beta CDR3 regions from RNA transcripts. First-round RT-PCR targeting the TCR CDR3 was performed with the HTBI primer set. TCRdb analysed the multiplex PCR reads with MiXCR anew, one entry per CDR3 protein. Here the sample spans about 380,000 distinct CDR3 sequences, approximately 15% being singletons. The sample was blood. All receptors come from a woman aged 55-70 years with Graves' hyperthyroidism.

J is TRBJ1-5 and V is TRBV12-3 or TRBV12-4; tentative D call: TRBD1 (6 bases). The V and J ends lost 6 bases and 0 bases respectively, with 12 bases between them. This CDR3 has 15 residues. Here the CDR3 DNA reads TGTGCCAGCAGGACAGGACTGATTAGCAATCAGCCCCAGCATTTT. Protein: CASRTGLISNQPQHF.

This sequence joins TRBV20-1 and TRBJ2-4; perhaps D is TRBD1 or TRBD2 (6 bases each). V dropped 4 bases and J dropped 9 bases, with 13 bases sitting between them. CDR3 length: 12 amino acids. CDR1 is DFQATT, CDR2 SNEGSKA, per germline (reference sequence). The CDR3 protein is CSAMAGEAIQYF. CDR3 sequence (DNA): TGCAGTGCTATGGCAGGGGAGGCCATTCAGTACTTC.

Here the CDR3 reads CSARVGTPHEKLFF. CDR3 in DNA: TGCAGCGCCAGAGTCGGGACACCGCATGAAAAACTGTTTTTT. The V and J genes are TRBV29-1 and TRBJ1-4; D possibly corresponds to TRBD1 (6 bases). V lost 7 bases and J lost 6, with 18 bases in between. CDR3 length: 14 residues. CDR1 and CDR2 from the germline V gene are SQVTM and ANQGSEA.

The genes are TRBV27 and TRBJ2-2; possible D gene TRBD1, 5 bases. CDR3 length equals 15 residues. The V gene lost 4 bases and the J gene lost 4 bases, with 13 bases spanning the gap. Per germline, CDR1 MNHEY and CDR2 SMNVEV (reference sequence). CDR3 nucleotide sequence: TGTGCCAGCAGTTGGGGCAGGGTCGGCACCGGGGAGCTGTTTTTT. This encodes CASSWGRVGTGELFF.

This clonotype was seen a handful of times. The J gene is TRBJ1-1, the V gene TRBV15; D is possibly TRBD1 (6 bases). The germline V gene has CDR1 LNHNV and CDR2 YYDKDF (reference sequence). The CDR3 spans 12 residues. CDR3 sequence: CAFGRGHTEAFF. The CDR3 DNA reads as TGTGCTTTTGGCAGGGGCCACACTGAAGCTTTCTTT.

This clonotype came up many times. V and J are TRBV29-1 and TRBJ2-7; TRBD2 might be the D (7 bases). The CDR3 totals 14 residues. Germline lookup yields CDR1 SQVTM and CDR2 ANQGSEA. V was shortened by 6 bases and J by 4 bases, with 19 bases between the two germline ends. The CDR3 spells CSVGGAGPWYEQYF. The CDR3 DNA is TGCAGCGTGGGGGGGGCAGGACCTTGGTACGAGCAGTACTTC.

This clonotype has ten or more counts. The V gene is TRBV20-1, the J gene TRBJ2-5, with TRBD2 matching 9 bases. V dropped 6 bases and J dropped 4; count of bases not matched to a gene: 3. This CDR3 region has 12 residues. Germline-derived CDR1 and CDR2 are DFQATT and SNEGSKA (reference sequence). CDR3 DNA sequence: TGCAGTGCACAAGCGGGAGGAGAGACCCAGTACTTC. Amino acids: CSAQAGGETQYF.

This clonotype was observed many times. The rearrangement links TRBV12-3 or TRBV12-4 to TRBJ2-5, with 8 bases matching TRBD1. The ends lost 4 bases at V and 4 bases at J; junction bases unmatched: 5. CDR3 length: 14 residues. CDR3 nucleotides: TGTGCCAGCAGTTGGACAGGGAAAGGAGAGACCCAGTACTTC. It is translated as CASSWTGKGETQYF.

This clonotype was observed at least ten times. CDR3 protein: CASSLAREGSEQFF. CDR3 in DNA: TGCGCCAGCAGCTTGGCCCGCGAAGGAAGTGAGCAGTTCTTC. The rearrangement uses TRBV5-1 and TRBJ2-1; D ambiguous. CDR3 size: 14 residues. Per the germline V gene, CDR1 is SGHRS and CDR2 is YFSETQ. The V and J ends lost 0 bases and 9 bases respectively, with 13 bases between them.

This clonotype was detected only a few times. The CDR3 sequence is CSARATGTGGNEQFF. The CDR3 nucleotides read TGCAGTGCTAGAGCAACCGGGACAGGGGGGAATGAGCAGTTCTTC. This chain joins TRBV20-1 and TRBJ2-1, with 11 bases fitting TRBD1. The CDR3 has 15 amino acids. Germline V gene sequence: CDR1 DFQATT, CDR2 SNEGSKA (reference sequence). After removal of 1 base from V and 7 bases from J, the junction contained 6 bases not matched to a gene.

V is TRBV5-1 and J is TRBJ2-1, with 7 bases that match TRBD2. Germline loops: CDR1 SGHRS, CDR2 YFSETQ. The CDR3 contains 15 residues. V dropped 3 bases and J dropped 3; count of bases not matched to a gene: 6. The CDR3 sequence is CASSSGASGYNEQFF. CDR3 nucleotides: TGCGCCAGCAGCTCCGGGGCTAGCGGCTACAATGAGCAGTTCTTC.

A few counts support this clonotype. In nucleotides, the CDR3 is TGTGCCAGCAGCTTAACGGACGGAGAGACCCAGTACTTC. It is translated as CASSLTDGETQYF. This chain links TRBV11-1 with TRBJ2-5; D unclear. This CDR3 is built from 13 residues. The V and J ends lost 2 bases and 4 bases respectively, with 8 bases between them. From germline, CDR1 is SGHAT and CDR2 FQDESV (reference sequence).

This clonotype was counted many times. The V call is TRBV6-1, the J call TRBJ1-1; D unresolved. This CDR3 contains 14 residues. Germline V gene data show CDR1 as MNHNS and CDR2 as SASEGT. Deletions cut 3 bases from V and 1 base from J, with 9 bases between. CDR3 protein: CASSDWQSNTEAFF. In nucleotides, the CDR3 is TGTGCCAGCAGTGACTGGCAGTCGAACACTGAAGCTTTCTTT.

This clonotype was recorded at least ten times. CDR3 sequence (DNA): TGTGCCAGCAGTTTAGGCGGAAGGAGCACAGATACGCAGTATTTT. Translated: CASSLGGRSTDTQYF. The rearrangement uses TRBV28 and TRBJ2-3; D uncertain. CDR3 length equals 15 residues. Germline CDR1 MDHEN, CDR2 SYDVKM. V shed 2 bases and J shed 0 bases, with 9 bases lying between them.

This clonotype was observed many times. CDR3 DNA: TGTGCCAGTAGTGAGGGGACGGGAAAGAACACTGAAGCTTTCTTT. Its protein is CASSEGTGKNTEAFF. The gene calls are TRBV19 and TRBJ1-1, with D possibly matching TRBD1 (5 bases). The length of the CDR3 is 15 residues. Per germline, CDR1 LNHDA and CDR2 SQIVND (reference sequence). Trimming stripped 5 bases from V and 1 base from J, with 14 bases between.

The rearrangement joins TRBV4-2 to TRBJ2-3; D is uncertain. In germline, CDR1 is LGHNA, CDR2 YNFKEQ. Between the trimmed V and J ends, which lost 1 base and 2 bases, there was a span of 13 bases. The CDR3 contains 16 residues. The CDR3 reads CASSQGTDQATDTQYF. DNA for the CDR3: TGTGCCAGCAGCCAAGGCACTGACCAAGCCACAGATACGCAGTATTTT.